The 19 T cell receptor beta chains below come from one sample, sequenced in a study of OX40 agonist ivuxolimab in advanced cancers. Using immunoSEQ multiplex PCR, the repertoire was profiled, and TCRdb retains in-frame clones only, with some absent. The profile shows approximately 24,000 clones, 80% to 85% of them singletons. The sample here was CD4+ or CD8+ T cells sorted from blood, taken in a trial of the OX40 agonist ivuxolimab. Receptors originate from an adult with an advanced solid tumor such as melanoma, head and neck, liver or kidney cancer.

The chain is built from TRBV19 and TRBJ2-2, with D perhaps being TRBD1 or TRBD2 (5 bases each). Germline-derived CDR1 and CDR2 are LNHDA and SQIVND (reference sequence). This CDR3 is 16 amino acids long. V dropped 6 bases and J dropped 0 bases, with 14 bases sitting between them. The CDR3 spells CASSNEGRTNTGELFF. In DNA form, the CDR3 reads TGTGCCAGTAGCAACGAGGGACGGACGAACACCGGGGAGCTGTTTTTT.

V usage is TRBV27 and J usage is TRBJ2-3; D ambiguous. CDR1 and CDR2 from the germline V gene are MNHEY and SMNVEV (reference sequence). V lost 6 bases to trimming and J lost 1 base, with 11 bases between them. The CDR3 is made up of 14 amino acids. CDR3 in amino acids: CASRRDPRTDTQYF. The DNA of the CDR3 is TGTGCCAGCAGAAGGGATCCCCGCACAGATACGCAGTATTTT.

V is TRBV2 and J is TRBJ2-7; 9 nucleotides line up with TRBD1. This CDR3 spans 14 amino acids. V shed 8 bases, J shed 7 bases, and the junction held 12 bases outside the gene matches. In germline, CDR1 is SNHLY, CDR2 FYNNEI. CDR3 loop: CASVYRGQSGEQYF. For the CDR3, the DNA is TGTGCCAGCGTGTACAGGGGGCAATCGGGTGAGCAGTACTTC.

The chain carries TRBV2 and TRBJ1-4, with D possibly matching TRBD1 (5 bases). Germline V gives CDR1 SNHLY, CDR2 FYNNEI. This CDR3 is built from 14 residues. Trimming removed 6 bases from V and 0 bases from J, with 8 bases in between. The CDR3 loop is CASRGQSTNEKLFF. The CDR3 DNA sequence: TGTGCCAGCAGAGGACAATCAACTAATGAAAAACTGTTTTTT.

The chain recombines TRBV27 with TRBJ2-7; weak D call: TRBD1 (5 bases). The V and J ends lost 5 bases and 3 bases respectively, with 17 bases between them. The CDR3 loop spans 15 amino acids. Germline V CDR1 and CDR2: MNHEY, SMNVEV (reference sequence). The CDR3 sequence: CASSRWQGGYYEQYF. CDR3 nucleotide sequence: TGTGCCAGCAGTCGGTGGCAGGGTGGTTACTACGAGCAGTACTTC.

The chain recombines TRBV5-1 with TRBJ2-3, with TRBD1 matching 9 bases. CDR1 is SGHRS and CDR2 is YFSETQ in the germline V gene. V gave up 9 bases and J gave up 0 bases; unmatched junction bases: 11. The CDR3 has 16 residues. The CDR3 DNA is TGCGCCACGGGACAGGGCGCGGGGGTTAGCACAGATACGCAGTATTTT. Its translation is CATGQGAGVSTDTQYF.

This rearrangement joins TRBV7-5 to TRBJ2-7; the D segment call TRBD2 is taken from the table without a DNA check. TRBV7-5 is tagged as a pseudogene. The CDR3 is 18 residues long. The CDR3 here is CARSIKIVSSGVTYEQYF. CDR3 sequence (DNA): TGTGCCAGAAGCATTAAGATCGTATCTAGCGGGGTTACCTACGAGCAGTACTTC.

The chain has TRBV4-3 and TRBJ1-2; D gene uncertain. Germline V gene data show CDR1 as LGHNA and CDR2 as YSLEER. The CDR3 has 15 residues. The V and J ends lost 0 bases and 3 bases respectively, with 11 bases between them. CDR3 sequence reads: CASSQEKGFDYGYTF. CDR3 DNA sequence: TGCGCCAGCAGCCAAGAAAAAGGGTTCGACTATGGCTACACCTTC.

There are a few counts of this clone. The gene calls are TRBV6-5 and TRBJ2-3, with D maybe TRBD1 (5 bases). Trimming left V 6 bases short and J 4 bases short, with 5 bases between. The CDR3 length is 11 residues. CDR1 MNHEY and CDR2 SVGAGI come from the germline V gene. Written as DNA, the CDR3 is TGTGCCAGCAGCAGGGCAGATACGCAGTATTTT. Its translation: CASSRADTQYF.

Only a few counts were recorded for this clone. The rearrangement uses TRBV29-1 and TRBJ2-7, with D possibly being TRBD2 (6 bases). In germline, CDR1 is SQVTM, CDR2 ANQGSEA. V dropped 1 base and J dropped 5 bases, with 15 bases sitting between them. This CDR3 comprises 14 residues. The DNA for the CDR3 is TGCAGCGTTGAAGTTCCCATGTTAGCGGACGAGCAGTACTTC. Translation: CSVEVPMLADEQYF.

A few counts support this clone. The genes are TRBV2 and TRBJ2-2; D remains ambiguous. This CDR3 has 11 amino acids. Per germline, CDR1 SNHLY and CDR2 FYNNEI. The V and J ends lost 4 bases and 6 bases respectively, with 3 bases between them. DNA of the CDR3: TGTGCCAGCAGTGTGTCCGGGGAGCTGTTTTTT. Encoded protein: CASSVSGELFF.

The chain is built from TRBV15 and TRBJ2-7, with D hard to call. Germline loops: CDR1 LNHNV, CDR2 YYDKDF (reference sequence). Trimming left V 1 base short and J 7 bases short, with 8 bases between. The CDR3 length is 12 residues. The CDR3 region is CATSRGGWEQYF. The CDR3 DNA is TGTGCCACCAGCAGAGGGGGTTGGGAGCAGTACTTC.

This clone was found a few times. CDR3: CASSYSGGVGNTIYF. The DNA for the CDR3 is TGTGCCAGCAGTTACTCAGGGGGTGTTGGAAACACCATATATTTT. The J gene is TRBJ1-3, the V gene TRBV6-5; TRBD1 is a possible D gene (6 bases). The ends were cut back, 0 bases at V and 3 bases at J, with 9 bases in the middle. Germline CDR1 MNHEY, CDR2 SVGAGI. This CDR3 region has 15 residues.

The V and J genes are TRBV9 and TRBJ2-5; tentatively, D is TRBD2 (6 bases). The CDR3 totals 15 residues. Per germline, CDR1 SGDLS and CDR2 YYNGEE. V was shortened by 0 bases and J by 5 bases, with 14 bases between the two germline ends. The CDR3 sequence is CASSVGGTPTETQYF. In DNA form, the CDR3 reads TGTGCCAGCAGCGTAGGCGGGACCCCAACCGAGACCCAGTACTTC.

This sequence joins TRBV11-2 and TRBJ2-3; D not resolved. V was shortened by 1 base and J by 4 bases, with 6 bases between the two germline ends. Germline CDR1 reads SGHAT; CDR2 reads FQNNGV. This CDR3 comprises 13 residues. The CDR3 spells CASSLVVADTQYF. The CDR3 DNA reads TGTGCCAGCAGCTTAGTGGTCGCAGATACGCAGTATTTT.

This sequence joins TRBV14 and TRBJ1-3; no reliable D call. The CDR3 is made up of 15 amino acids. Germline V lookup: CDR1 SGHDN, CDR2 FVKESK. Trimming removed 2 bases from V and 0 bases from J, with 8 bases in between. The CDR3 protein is CASSQRSLSGNTIYF. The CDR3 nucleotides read TGTGCCAGCAGCCAACGGAGCCTCTCTGGAAACACCATATATTTT.

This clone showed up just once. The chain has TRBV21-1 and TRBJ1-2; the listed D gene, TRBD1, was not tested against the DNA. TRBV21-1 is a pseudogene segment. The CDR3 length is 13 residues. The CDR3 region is CASSKGQYYGYTF. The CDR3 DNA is TGTGCCAGCAGCAAAGGACAGTACTATGGCTACACCTTC.

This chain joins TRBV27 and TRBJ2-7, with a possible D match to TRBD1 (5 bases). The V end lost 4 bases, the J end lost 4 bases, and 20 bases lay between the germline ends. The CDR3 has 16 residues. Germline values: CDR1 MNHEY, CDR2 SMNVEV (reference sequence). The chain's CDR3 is CASSSLTAIHLYEQYF. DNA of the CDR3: TGTGCCAGCAGTTCCCTGACAGCTATACATTTATACGAGCAGTACTTC.

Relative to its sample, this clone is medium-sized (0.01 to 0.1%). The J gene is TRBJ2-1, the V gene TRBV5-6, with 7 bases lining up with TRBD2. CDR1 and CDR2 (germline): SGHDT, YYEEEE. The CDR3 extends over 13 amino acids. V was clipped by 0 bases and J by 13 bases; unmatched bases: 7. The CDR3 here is CASSLVSSGNQFF. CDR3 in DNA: TGTGCCAGCAGCTTGGTGTCTAGCGGAAACCAGTTCTTC.